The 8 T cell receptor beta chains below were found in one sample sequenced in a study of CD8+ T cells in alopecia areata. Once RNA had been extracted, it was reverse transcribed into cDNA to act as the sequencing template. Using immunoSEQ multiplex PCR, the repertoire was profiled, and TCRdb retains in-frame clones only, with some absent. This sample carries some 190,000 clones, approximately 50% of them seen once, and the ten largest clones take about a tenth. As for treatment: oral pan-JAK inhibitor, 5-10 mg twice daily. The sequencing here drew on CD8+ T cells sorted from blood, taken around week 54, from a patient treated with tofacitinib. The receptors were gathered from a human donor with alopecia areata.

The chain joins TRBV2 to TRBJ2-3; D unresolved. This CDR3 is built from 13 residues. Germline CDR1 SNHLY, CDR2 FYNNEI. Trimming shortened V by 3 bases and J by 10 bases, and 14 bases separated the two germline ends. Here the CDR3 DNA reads TGTGCCAGCAGTGATCTACCCCCCCTTGCGCAGTATTTT. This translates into CASSDLPPLAQYF.

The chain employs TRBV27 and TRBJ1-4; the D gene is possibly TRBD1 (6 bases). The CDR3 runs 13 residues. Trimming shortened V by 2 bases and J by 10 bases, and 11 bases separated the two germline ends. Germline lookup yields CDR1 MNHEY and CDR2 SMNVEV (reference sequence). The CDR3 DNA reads TGTGCCAGCAGTTTACCGGACAGAGGAAAACTGTTTTTT. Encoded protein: CASSLPDRGKLFF.

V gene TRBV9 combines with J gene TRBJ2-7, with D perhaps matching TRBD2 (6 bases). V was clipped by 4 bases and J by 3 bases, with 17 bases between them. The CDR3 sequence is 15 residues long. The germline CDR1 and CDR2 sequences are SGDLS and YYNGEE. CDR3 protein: CASSPSGVRLYEQYF. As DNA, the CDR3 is TGTGCCAGCAGCCCCTCGGGGGTAAGGCTCTACGAGCAGTACTTC.

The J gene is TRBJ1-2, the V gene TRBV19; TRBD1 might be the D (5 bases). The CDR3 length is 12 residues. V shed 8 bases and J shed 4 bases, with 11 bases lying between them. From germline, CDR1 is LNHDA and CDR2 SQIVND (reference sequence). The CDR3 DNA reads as TGTGCCAGTTGGGGGAAGAGCTATGGCTACACCTTC. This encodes CASWGKSYGYTF.

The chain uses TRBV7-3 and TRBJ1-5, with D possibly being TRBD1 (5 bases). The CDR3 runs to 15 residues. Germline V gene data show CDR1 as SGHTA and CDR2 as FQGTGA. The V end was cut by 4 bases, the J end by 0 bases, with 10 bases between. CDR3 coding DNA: TGTGCCAGCAGCTGGGGACTAGATAGCAATCAGCCCCAGCATTTT. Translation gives CASSWGLDSNQPQHF.

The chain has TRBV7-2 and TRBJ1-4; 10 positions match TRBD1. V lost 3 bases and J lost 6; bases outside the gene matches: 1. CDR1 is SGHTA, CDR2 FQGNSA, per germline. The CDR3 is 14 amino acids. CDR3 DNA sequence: TGTGCCAGCAGCTTTGACAGGGGGCATGAAAAACTGTTTTTT. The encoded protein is CASSFDRGHEKLFF. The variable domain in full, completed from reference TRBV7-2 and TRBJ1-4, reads GAGVSQSPSNKVTEKGKDVELRCDPISGHTALYWYRQSLGQGLEFLIYFQGNSAPDKSGLPSDRFSAERTGGSVSTLTIQRTQQEDSAVYLCASSFDRGHEKLFFGSGTQLSVL.

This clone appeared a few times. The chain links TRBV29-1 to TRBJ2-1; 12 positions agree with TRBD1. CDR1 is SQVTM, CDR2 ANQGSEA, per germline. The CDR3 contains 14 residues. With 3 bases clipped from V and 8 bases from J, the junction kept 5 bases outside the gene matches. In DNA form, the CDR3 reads TGCAGCGTTGAGGGATGGGACAGGGGGCATGAGCAGTTCTTC. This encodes CSVEGWDRGHEQFF.

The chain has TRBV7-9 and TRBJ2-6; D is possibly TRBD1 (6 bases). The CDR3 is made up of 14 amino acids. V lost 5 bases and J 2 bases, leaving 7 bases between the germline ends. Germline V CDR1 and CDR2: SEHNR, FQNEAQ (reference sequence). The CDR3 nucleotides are TGTGCCAGCAGCGCAGGGGCTGGGGCCAACGTCCTGACTTTC. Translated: CASSAGAGANVLTF.